These 32 T cell receptor beta chains were all obtained from the same sample, sequenced in a study of blood T cells in healthy people across ages. A second PCR, run for about 7 to 11 cycles, used a sample-barcoded 5' primer plus a J-beta primer mix. A single record per CDR3 protein comes from TCRdb applying MiXCR to the 5' RACE reads. The data contain around 1,500,000 distinct CDR3 sequences, roughly 40% of them singletons. Specimen: blood. The origin of the receptors is a woman younger than 35 in good health.

Of note for this clonotype: A read error may account for a junction end that differs from germline. This chain joins TRBV2 and TRBJ2-3; the match to TRBD2 covers 10 bases. The V gene's germline CDR1 is SNHLY and CDR2 FYNNEI. The CDR3 runs to 16 residues. The CDR3 DNA follows: TGTGCCAGCGGTGAAGGACTAGCGGAAAGCACAGACACGCAGTATTTT. Protein sequence: CASGEGLAESTDTQYF.

This clonotype was detected ten times or more. The chain combines TRBV28 with TRBJ2-7; D is tentatively TRBD1 or TRBD2 (5 bases each). Germline V gives CDR1 MDHEN, CDR2 SYDVKM. The CDR3 extends over 14 amino acids. The ends were cut back, 4 bases at V and 2 bases at J, with 12 bases in the middle. CDR3 in DNA: TGTGCCAGCAGTTCGGGGACGGTGGCCTACGAGCAGTACTTC. Translating it yields CASSSGTVAYEQYF.

This clonotype showed up just once. This chain uses TRBV6-4 with TRBJ1-1; the D gene is possibly TRBD1 (5 bases). The CDR3 is 19 residues long. CDR1 MRHNA and CDR2 SNTAGT come from the germline V gene. Trimming shortened V by 2 bases and J by 0 bases, and 22 bases separated the two germline ends. As DNA, the CDR3 is TGTGCCAGCAGTGACGAGGGGCGGTATAGTACGGTAATGAACACTGAAGCTTTCTTT. It translates to CASSDEGRYSTVMNTEAFF.

The rearrangement uses TRBV3-1 and TRBJ2-7; 12 positions agree with TRBD2. Trimming cost V 0 bases and J 4 bases; bases outside gene matches: 7. Looked up from germline, CDR1 is LGHDT and CDR2 is YNNKEL (reference sequence). The length of the CDR3 is 17 residues. The CDR3 DNA follows: TGTGCCAGCAGCCAAGATATGCAACTAGCGGGGGGATACGAGCAGTACTTC. Amino acids: CASSQDMQLAGGYEQYF.

V is TRBV25-1 and J is TRBJ1-6; D uncertain. CDR1 MGHDK and CDR2 SYGVNS come from the germline V gene. This CDR3 comprises 14 residues. V lost 4 bases and J lost 12, with 16 bases in between. Written as DNA, the CDR3 is TGTGCCAGCAGTGCTGACATGGGAACGGAACCCCTCCACTTT. This gives the protein CASSADMGTEPLHF.

The genes are TRBV25-1 and TRBJ2-7, with D unclear. The J call may be faulty, since TRBJ2-5 better matches the DNA end. The CDR3 sequence is 12 residues long. CDR1 and CDR2 (germline): MGHDK, SYGVNS. CDR3: CASSNPSGTQYF. Written as DNA, the CDR3 is TGTGCCAGCAGTAACCCCTCGGGGACCCAGTACTTC.

The V and J genes are TRBV18 and TRBJ1-1; D gene uncertain. Deletions cut 2 bases from V and 7 bases from J, with 11 bases between. The CDR3 sequence is 13 residues long. The germline gives CDR1 KGHSH, CDR2 LQKENI. The CDR3 region is CASSPGDAREAFF. In DNA, the CDR3 is TGTGCCAGCTCACCAGGGGATGCACGTGAAGCTTTCTTT.

The chain has TRBV7-9 and TRBJ2-7; 14 positions agree with TRBD2. Trimming cost V 5 bases and J 7 bases; bases outside gene matches: 16. This CDR3 has 18 amino acids. The germline V gene has CDR1 SEHNR and CDR2 FQNEAQ (reference sequence). The CDR3 here is CASSPRGTSGRSYNEQYF. CDR3 sequence (DNA): TGTGCCAGCAGCCCACGGGGGACTAGCGGGAGATCCTACAATGAGCAGTACTTC.

V usage is TRBV18 and J usage is TRBJ2-6, with D uncertain. Trimming shortened V by 3 bases and J by 13 bases, and 7 bases separated the two germline ends. CDR1 is KGHSH and CDR2 is LQKENI in the germline V gene. CDR3 size: 11 residues. CDR3 in DNA: TGTGCCAGCTCACCTATGGGGGTCCTGACTTTC. Translation: CASSPMGVLTF. The whole variable domain, remainder taken from reference TRBV18 and TRBJ2-6, is NAGVMQNPRHLVRRRGQEARLRCSPMKGHSHVYWYRQLPEEGLKFMVYLQKENIIDESGMPKERFSAEFPKEGPSILRIQQVVRGDSAAYFCASSPMGVLTFGAGSRLTVL.

The chain combines TRBV5-1 with TRBJ2-1, with unresolved D. Between the trimmed V and J ends, which lost 0 bases and 7 bases, there was a span of 11 bases. The CDR3 loop spans 14 amino acids. The germline CDR1 and CDR2 sequences are SGHRS and YFSETQ. The CDR3 region is CASSLGNRENEQFF. In nucleotides, the CDR3 is TGCGCCAGCAGCTTGGGAAACCGTGAAAATGAGCAGTTCTTC.

The table lists this clonotype with a few counts. The rearrangement uses TRBV2 and TRBJ2-7; possible D gene TRBD2, 5 bases. The germline V gene has CDR1 SNHLY and CDR2 FYNNEI. This CDR3 comprises 15 residues. Trimming stripped 7 bases from V and 7 bases from J, with 23 bases between. The CDR3 sequence: CASTLMTTLTGEQYF. The DNA for the CDR3 is TGTGCCAGCACCCTCATGACTACCTTAACGGGGGAGCAGTACTTC.

This clonotype was found many times. J is TRBJ2-3 and V is TRBV10-3; 8 nucleotides line up with TRBD2. The germline gives CDR1 ENHRY, CDR2 SYGVKD. Trimming took 4 bases from V and 0 from J; bases not matched to a gene: 6. The CDR3 spans 16 residues. The CDR3 DNA reads as TGTGCCATCAGTGCCCGAACTAGCGGTAGCACAGATACGCAGTATTTT. Amino acids: CAISARTSGSTDTQYF.

This chain connects TRBV6-5 to TRBJ2-7, with D perhaps assigned TRBD1 or TRBD2 (5 bases each). CDR1 and CDR2 (germline): MNHEY, SVGAGI. This CDR3 is 13 amino acids long. Trimming took 8 bases from V and 2 from J, leaving 13 bases between them. This CDR3 is CASGAGRTYEQYF. As DNA, the CDR3 is TGTGCCAGCGGGGCAGGGAGAACCTACGAGCAGTACTTC.

The chain recombines TRBV10-3 with TRBJ1-1, with D maybe TRBD1 (6 bases). The V gene's germline CDR1 is ENHRY and CDR2 SYGVKD. The V end lost 6 bases, the J end lost 1 base, and 12 bases lay between the germline ends. The CDR3 contains 14 residues. Here the CDR3 DNA reads TGTGCCATCAGAGAGACAGGACAGAACACTGAAGCTTTCTTT. Translation: CAIRETGQNTEAFF.

The chain employs TRBV7-8 and TRBJ1-4, with D possibly TRBD1 on 5 matching bases. Germline lookup yields CDR1 SGHVS and CDR2 FQNEAQ. The CDR3 is 15 amino acids. V dropped 0 bases and J dropped 4 bases, with 9 bases sitting between them. CDR3 amino acids: CASSLAGVYNEKLFF. The CDR3 region has the DNA TGTGCCAGCAGCTTAGCAGGGGTTTATAATGAAAAACTGTTTTTT.

Only a few counts were recorded for this clonotype. The chain is built from TRBV11-2 and TRBJ2-7, with a weak D call TRBD2 (6 bases). This CDR3 contains 14 residues. Germline loops: CDR1 SGHAT, CDR2 FQNNGV. V lost 3 bases to trimming and J lost 5 bases, with 14 bases between them. CDR3 bases: TGTGCCAGCAGCTTTAGGGCCCCGGGAGACGAGCAGTACTTC. It translates to CASSFRAPGDEQYF.

V usage is TRBV20-1 and J usage is TRBJ2-2; D remains ambiguous. The CDR3 covers 15 residues. CDR1 is DFQATT and CDR2 is SNEGSKA in the germline V gene (reference sequence). Trimming removed 1 base from V and 8 bases from J, with 17 bases in between. The CDR3 DNA sequence: TGCAGTGCTAGAGGGCCCCTGGTCCTCTCGGGGGAGCTGTTTTTT. It yields the protein CSARGPLVLSGELFF.

This chain uses TRBV9 with TRBJ2-1; the match to TRBD2 covers 11 bases. Unmatched junction bases numbered 4, after V lost 3 bases and J lost 2 bases. Per germline, CDR1 SGDLS and CDR2 YYNGEE. CDR3 length: 16 residues. As DNA, the CDR3 is TGTGCCAGCAGCGCCTCGGGACTAGCGGCCTACAATGAGCAGTTCTTC. Residues: CASSASGLAAYNEQFF.

A remark on this clonotype: Possible read error: a much larger clone is one base away. The rearrangement links TRBV6-1 to TRBJ2-1; D ambiguous. V was trimmed by 5 bases and J by 13 bases, leaving 18 bases between them. The CDR3 has 13 amino acids. Per the germline V gene, CDR1 is MNHNS and CDR2 is SASEGT. CDR3 bases: TGTGCCAGCAGTCCGGGTCCCCCAAAGGCCCAGTTCTTC. It encodes CASSPGPPKAQFF.

A note on this clonotype: The junction shows a germline mismatch at one end, possibly a read error. The rearrangement joins TRBV3-1 to TRBJ2-5; 8 bases line up with TRBD2. CDR1 and CDR2 (germline): LGHDT, YNNKEL (reference sequence). This CDR3 region has 17 residues. CDR3 in DNA: TGTGCCTGCAGCCAAGATAGAACTAGCGGTAGCCAAGAGACCCAGTACTTC. Translation gives CACSQDRTSGSQETQYF.

The chain combines TRBV7-8 with TRBJ1-1, with D maybe TRBD1 (5 bases). There are 15 residues in the CDR3. CDR1 and CDR2 (germline): SGHVS, FQNEAQ. The V end lost 6 bases, the J end lost 7 bases, and 21 bases lay between the germline ends. Here the CDR3 reads CASRPPTVGWNEAFF. The DNA for the CDR3 is TGTGCCAGCAGACCGCCGACAGTGGGCTGGAATGAAGCTTTCTTT.

This clonotype has more than one count but fewer than ten. The chain combines TRBV4-1 with TRBJ2-7, with D maybe TRBD2 (5 bases). The germline V gene has CDR1 MGHRA and CDR2 YSYEKL. The CDR3 has 15 amino acids. The V end lost 1 base, the J end lost 3 bases, and 13 bases lay between the germline ends. This chain's CDR3 is CASSQGGPSFYEQYF. The DNA for the CDR3 is TGCGCCAGCAGCCAAGGAGGGCCTTCCTTCTACGAGCAGTACTTC.

This clonotype was seen a handful of times. This sequence joins TRBV4-1 and TRBJ2-2; TRBD2 is a possible D gene (6 bases). Looked up from germline, CDR1 is MGHRA and CDR2 is YSYEKL. The V end lost 0 bases, the J end lost 4 bases, and 9 bases lay between the germline ends. This CDR3 is built from 15 residues. The CDR3, as DNA: TGCGCCAGCAGCCAAGATGCGGGGAGCACCGGGGAGCTGTTTTTT. Translated: CASSQDAGSTGELFF.

This clonotype was detected a few times. This chain connects TRBV5-1 to TRBJ1-1; TRBD1 matches 7 bases. In germline, CDR1 is SGHRS, CDR2 YFSETQ. This CDR3 is built from 15 residues. With V trimmed by 4 bases and J by 1 base, 7 bases remained unmatched. This CDR3 reads CASSGPGTANTEAFF. In nucleotides, the CDR3 is TGCGCCAGCAGCGGACCCGGGACAGCGAACACTGAAGCTTTCTTT.

V is TRBV6-6 and J is TRBJ2-7, with 11 bases matching TRBD1. The CDR3 is 16 amino acids. Germline values: CDR1 MNHNY, CDR2 SVGAGI (reference sequence). The V gene end was trimmed by 7 bases and the J gene end by 2 bases; junction bases not matched to a gene: 10. The chain's CDR3 is CASIMRGGQGAYEQYF. CDR3 sequence (DNA): TGTGCCAGCATCATGAGAGGGGGACAGGGGGCCTACGAGCAGTACTTC.

The V call is TRBV6-1, the J call TRBJ2-1; D gene unclear. V gave up 0 bases and J gave up 8 bases, with 11 bases separating them. CDR1 and CDR2 (germline): MNHNS, SASEGT. The CDR3 has 14 residues. CDR3: CASSEAVIAYEQFF. The CDR3 DNA sequence: TGTGCCAGCAGTGAAGCGGTAATAGCCTATGAGCAGTTCTTC.

This chain uses TRBV3-1 with TRBJ2-5; tentatively, D is TRBD1 (5 bases). The CDR3 contains 14 residues. Germline V gene lookup returns CDR1 LGHDT and CDR2 YNNKEL (reference sequence). With 5 bases removed from V and 1 base from J, the gap between germline ends came to 11 bases. CDR3 residues: CASSSRGAQETQYF. The DNA for the CDR3 is TGTGCCAGCAGCTCTCGTGGGGCCCAAGAGACCCAGTACTTC.

The CDR3 coding sequence is TGTGCCATCAGTGAGTTGATCTACCTCAATGAGCAGTTCTTC. Encoded protein: CAISELIYLNEQFF. The chain has TRBV10-3 and TRBJ2-1; D is undetermined. The germline V and J ends were trimmed by 1 base and 6 bases, with 10 bases remaining between them. Germline lookup yields CDR1 ENHRY and CDR2 SYGVKD. The CDR3 spans 14 residues.

This chain connects TRBV12-3 or TRBV12-4 to TRBJ1-2; weak D call: TRBD1 (6 bases). The V and J ends lost 1 base and 4 bases respectively, with 13 bases between them. The CDR3 extends over 15 amino acids. CDR3 DNA sequence: TGTGCCAGCAGTTTAGGGGGGGGCCTATCCTATGGCTACACCTTC. It specifies CASSLGGGLSYGYTF.

This clonotype has just a few counts. The rearrangement links TRBV5-1 to TRBJ1-5; 8 bases match TRBD1. CDR3 size: 15 residues. V shed 1 base and J 2 bases; nucleotides not matched to a gene: 2. Germline CDR1 reads SGHRS; CDR2 reads YFSETQ. The CDR3 protein is CASSLSGQGNQPQHF. In DNA form, the CDR3 reads TGCGCCAGCAGCTTGTCGGGACAGGGCAATCAGCCCCAGCATTTT.

The V gene is TRBV5-6, the J gene TRBJ2-5; D possibly corresponds to TRBD2 (6 bases). Judging by the DNA end, TRBJ2-1 fits better; the J call may be wrong. CDR3 length equals 15 residues. Germline lookup yields CDR1 SGHDT and CDR2 YYEEEE. The CDR3 protein is CASSPWAGRRETQFF. As DNA, the CDR3 is TGTGCCAGCAGCCCCTGGGCGGGGAGGAGAGAGACCCAGTTCTTC.

J is TRBJ1-6 and V is TRBV7-8, with 8 bases fitting TRBD1. Unmatched junction bases numbered 3, after V lost 1 base and J lost 4 bases. CDR1 SGHVS and CDR2 FQNEAQ come from the germline V gene. The CDR3 loop spans 16 amino acids. This CDR3 is CASSLGRTGYNSPLHF. Written as DNA, the CDR3 is TGTGCCAGCAGCTTAGGTCGGACAGGGTATAATTCACCCCTCCACTTT. Variable domain in full (rest from reference TRBV7-8 and TRBJ1-6): GAGVSQSPRYKVAKRGQDVALRCDPISGHVSLFWYQQALGQGPEFLTYFQNEAQLDKSGLPSDRFFAERPEGSVSTLKIQRTQQEDSAVYLCASSLGRTGYNSPLHFGNGTRLTVT.